This T cell receptor (beta chain) was captured by sequencing in a study of blood T cell repertoires in COVID-19. Study-wide context: There were acute and convalescent COVID-19 samples, and they came from the United States, Italy and Spain. PBMCs, B-cell-depleted T cells, or T cells provided the cDNA or gDNA that made up the material.

Germline CDR1 SNHLY, CDR2 FYNNEI. The CDR3 covers 14 residues. V lost 5 bases and J 6 bases, leaving 13 bases between the germline ends. As processed by the authors: Cell counts per sample came from amplifying reference gene primers. Sequencing used immunoSEQ multiplex PCR; TCRdb keeps in-frame clones, though not all of them. V and J calls and clone size are given by that table; D and trimming were obtained from the DNA. The sample has hundreds of thousands of clones; 85% to 90% are singletons. This sequence joins TRBV2 and TRBJ1-4; maybe TRBD1 (6 bases). Material for sequencing was peripheral blood. The sequence came from a man aged 45-65 years with acute or convalescent COVID-19. For the CDR3, the DNA is TGTGCCAGCAGTTATCAGGGGAGGGATGAAAAACTGTTTTTT. Translation gives CASSYQGRDEKLFF.